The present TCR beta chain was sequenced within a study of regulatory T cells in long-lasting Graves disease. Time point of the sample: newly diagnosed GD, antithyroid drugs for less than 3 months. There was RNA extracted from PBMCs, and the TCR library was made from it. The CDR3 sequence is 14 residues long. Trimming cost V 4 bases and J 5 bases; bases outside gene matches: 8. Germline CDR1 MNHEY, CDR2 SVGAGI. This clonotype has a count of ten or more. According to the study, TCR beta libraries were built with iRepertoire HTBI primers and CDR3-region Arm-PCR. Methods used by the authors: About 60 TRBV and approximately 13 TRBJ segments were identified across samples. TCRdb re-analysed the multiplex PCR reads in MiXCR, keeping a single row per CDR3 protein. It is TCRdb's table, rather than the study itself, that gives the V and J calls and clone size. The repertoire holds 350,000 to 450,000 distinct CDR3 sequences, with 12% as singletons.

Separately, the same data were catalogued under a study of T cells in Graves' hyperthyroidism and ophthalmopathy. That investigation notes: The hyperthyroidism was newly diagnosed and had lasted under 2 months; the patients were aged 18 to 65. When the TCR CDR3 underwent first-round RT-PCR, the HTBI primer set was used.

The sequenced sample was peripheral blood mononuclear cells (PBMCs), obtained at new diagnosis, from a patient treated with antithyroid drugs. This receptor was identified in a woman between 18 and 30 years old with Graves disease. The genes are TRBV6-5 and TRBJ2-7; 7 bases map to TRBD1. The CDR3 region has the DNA TGTGCCAGCAGTTTCTCCCTAACAGGGGACGAGCAGTACGTC. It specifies CASSFSLTGDEQYV.